This T cell receptor (beta chain) is from a study of blood T cells in healthy people across ages. Study outcomes and limitations: Whereas aged donors had fewer naive CD4+ cells, long-lived donors had more of them and higher diversity.

The authors ran a second PCR of roughly 6 to 11 cycles using a sample-barcoded 5' primer and a J-beta primer mix. TCRdb re-called the 5' RACE reads through MiXCR, storing one row per CDR3 protein. The data contain 600,000 to 1,000,000 distinct CDR3 sequences, around 25% of them seen just once; the ten biggest clones take up roughly 3.8%. As to this clonotype: Its matching antigen is unknown.

The CDR3 contains 16 residues. Germline V CDR1 and CDR2: MGHDK, SYGVNS. V lost 2 bases, J lost 4 bases, and 10 bases stayed unmatched. These same data were also listed under a study on T cells of mothers and their children.

The sample consisted of blood. The J gene is TRBJ1-2, the V gene TRBV25-1; 7 positions agree with TRBD1. The sequence was collected from a boy between 5 and 17 years old in good health. The CDR3, as DNA: TGTGCCAGCAGTGAACCCCTAGGGGGCGCAGGCTATGGCTACACCTTC. Translation gives CASSEPLGGAGYGYTF.